The 25 T cell receptor beta chains given below trace back to one sample, sequenced in a study of Ad26.COV2.S vaccination and SARS-CoV-2 variants. Produced via immunoSEQ multiplex PCR; TCRdb's table is partial and in-frame only. The repertoire holds around 100,000 clones, around three quarters seen once, with about 18% in the top ten. Sequencing used peripheral blood, obtained after recovery from COVID-19. The origin of the receptors is a human donor who had recovered from COVID-19.

CDR3: CASSESLLQGSNTGELFF. As DNA, the CDR3 is TGTGCCAGCAGTGAAAGTTTGTTACAGGGGTCGAACACCGGGGAGCTGTTTTTT. This chain uses TRBV6-1 with TRBJ2-2; 7 bases fit TRBD1. The junction had 9 bases not matched to a gene; V was cut back by 2 bases and J by 0 bases. The CDR3 loop spans 18 amino acids. In germline, CDR1 is MNHNS, CDR2 SASEGT.

The chain recombines TRBV6-1 with TRBJ1-6, with D possibly being TRBD1 (6 bases). The V end was cut by 1 base, the J end by 10 bases, with 17 bases between. The CDR3 length is 16 residues. Germline CDR1 is MNHNS and CDR2 is SASEGT. CDR3 amino acids: CASSEVGALLGSPLHF. The CDR3 nucleotides read TGTGCCAGCAGTGAAGTGGGGGCCCTTTTGGGGTCACCCCTCCACTTT.

The chain carries TRBV5-5 and TRBJ1-2, with 9 bases that match TRBD1. Germline CDR1 and CDR2: SGHKS and YYEKEE (reference sequence). V trimming: 4 bases; J trimming: 7 bases; junction bases outside the gene matches: 2. The CDR3 sequence is 12 residues long. This CDR3 reads CASSDRGGGYTF. The CDR3 DNA reads TGTGCCAGCAGCGACAGGGGGGGTGGCTACACCTTC. The entire variable domain, with the rest obtained from reference TRBV5-5 and TRBJ1-2, is as follows: DAGVTQSPTHLIKTRGQQVTLRCSPISGHKSVSWYQQVLGQGPQFIFQYYEKEERGRGNFPDRFSARQFPNYSSELNVNALLLGDSALYLCASSDRGGGYTFGSGTRLTVV.

This chain joins TRBV6-6 and TRBJ1-5, with 10 bases that match TRBD1. Germline values: CDR1 MNHNY, CDR2 SVGAGI (reference sequence). J gave up 4 bases and V 6 bases, and 9 bases lay outside the gene matches. The CDR3 totals 16 residues. The CDR3 nucleotides read TGTGCCAGCAGCCGTCGACAGGGGGCGGATAATCAGCCCCAGCATTTT. Translating it yields CASSRRQGADNQPQHF.

This chain connects TRBV6-6 to TRBJ1-6; 9 nucleotides match TRBD1. CDR3 length: 16 amino acids. Trimming removed 8 bases from V and 5 bases from J; junction bases left unmatched: 10. The germline V gene has CDR1 MNHNY and CDR2 SVGAGI (reference sequence). CDR3 sequence reads: CASDGSGDRDNSPLHF. The CDR3 DNA reads TGTGCCAGCGACGGAAGCGGGGACAGGGATAATTCACCCCTCCACTTT.

This sequence joins TRBV9 and TRBJ2-5; 9 bases are shared with TRBD1. This CDR3 region has 15 residues. CDR1 and CDR2 from the germline V gene are SGDLS and YYNGEE. Unmatched junction bases numbered 3, after V lost 1 base and J lost 2 bases. CDR3 in DNA: TGTGCCAGCAGCGTACGGACAGGGGTACAAGAGACCCAGTACTTC. It is translated as CASSVRTGVQETQYF.

This clone occurred once. V gene TRBV3-1 (or the pseudogene TRBV3-2) combines with J gene TRBJ1-2, with a possible D match to TRBD1 (6 bases). V lost 3 bases and J 8 bases, leaving 13 bases between the germline ends. The CDR3 spans 13 residues. Germline CDR1 is LGHDT and CDR2 is YNNKEL (reference sequence). The CDR3 region is CASSQEQGRGYTF. CDR3 coding DNA: TGTGCCAGCAGCCAGGAGCAGGGGAGGGGCTACACCTTC.

This chain connects TRBV7-9 to TRBJ2-5; 7 bases are a match to TRBD1. The germline CDR1 and CDR2 sequences are SEHNR and FQNEAQ (reference sequence). The trim removed 4 bases at V and 5 bases at J, leaving 10 bases unmatched. This CDR3 is 15 amino acids long. CDR3 in DNA: TGTGCCAGCAGCTCCGGGACAGTTCCTGATGAGACCCAGTACTTC. Translated, it gives CASSSGTVPDETQYF.

The V call is TRBV11-2, the J call TRBJ1-1; 7 nucleotides agree with TRBD1. V was pared by 5 bases and J by 7 bases, with 7 bases of the junction left unmatched. CDR3 length equals 13 residues. Germline-derived CDR1 and CDR2 are SGHAT and FQNNGV. The CDR3, as DNA: TGTGCCAGCAGCCCAGGACAGGCCGGTGAAGCTTTCTTT. Its protein product is CASSPGQAGEAFF.

A word on this clone: This likely reflects a read error, since a far larger clone is one base away. Other nucleotide sequences from this sample produce the same CDR3. The chain is built from TRBV29-1 and TRBJ1-1; D possibly corresponds to TRBD1 (6 bases). Per the germline V gene, CDR1 is SQVTM and CDR2 is ANQGSEA. V dropped 3 bases and J dropped 3 bases, with 11 bases sitting between them. The CDR3 has 13 residues. The CDR3 DNA reads as TGCAGCGTTGACGAGACAGGTGACACTGAAGCTTTCTTT. Translation: CSVDETGDTEAFF.

This chain joins TRBV25-1 and TRBJ2-7; D possibly corresponds to TRBD2 (5 bases). V was shortened by 4 bases and J by 5 bases, with 18 bases between the two germline ends. CDR1 and CDR2 from the germline V gene are MGHDK and SYGVNS. The CDR3 has 15 amino acids. The CDR3, as DNA: TGTGCCAGCAGTGCCCCACGCGAGGGTCTTCACGAGCAGTACTTC. Translating gives CASSAPREGLHEQYF.

The rearrangement uses TRBV5-1 and TRBJ2-3; TRBD2 aligns across 8 bases. The CDR3 consists of 16 residues. V lost 7 bases, J lost 0 bases, and 10 bases stayed unmatched. The germline V gene has CDR1 SGHRS and CDR2 YFSETQ. CDR3 DNA: TGCGCCAGCTACTCGGCGGGGGGAGCTAGCACAGATACGCAGTATTTT. It yields the protein CASYSAGGASTDTQYF.

The rearrangement links TRBV5-1 to TRBJ2-7; tentatively, D is TRBD2 (6 bases). There are 14 residues in the CDR3. V lost 0 bases and J lost 12, with 19 bases in between. Germline V gives CDR1 SGHRS, CDR2 YFSETQ. DNA for the CDR3: TGCGCCAGCAGCTTGGTGGGGGAGGAGGGTCGGCGGTACTTC. Translating gives CASSLVGEEGRRYF.

The genes are TRBV7-2 and TRBJ1-1, with D unresolved. Germline values: CDR1 SGHTA, CDR2 FQGNSA. This CDR3 has 12 amino acids. The V end was cut by 3 bases, the J end by 9 bases, with 11 bases between. CDR3 sequence reads: CASSFLGDKAFF. The CDR3 nucleotides are TGTGCCAGCAGCTTCCTTGGGGATAAAGCTTTCTTT.

V and J are TRBV2 and TRBJ1-5; D uncertain. Germline V lookup: CDR1 SNHLY, CDR2 FYNNEI. V was clipped by 7 bases and J by 7 bases, with 17 bases between them. The CDR3 has 14 residues. As DNA, the CDR3 is TGTGCCAGCATATTCGACCCCAATGGGCAGCCCCAGCATTTT. Translating gives CASIFDPNGQPQHF.

The chain is built from TRBV4-1 and TRBJ1-2; no clear D. The CDR3 is 16 residues long. CDR1 and CDR2 from the germline V gene are MGHRA and YSYEKL. Trimming removed 0 bases from V and 8 bases from J, with 19 bases in between. The CDR3 DNA follows: TGCGCCAGCAGCCAAGATCAAGCCGTGGATAGGGTAGGCTACACCTTC. This translates into CASSQDQAVDRVGYTF.

J is TRBJ2-3 and V is TRBV7-7; 10 bases match TRBD1. Losses at the gene ends were 5 bases for V and 3 bases for J; bases not matched to a gene: 5. The germline gives CDR1 SSHAT, CDR2 FNYEAQ (reference sequence). CDR3 length equals 15 residues. This chain's CDR3 is CASSPTGGGTDTQYF. The DNA of the CDR3 is TGTGCCAGCAGCCCGACAGGGGGCGGAACAGATACGCAGTATTTT.

The chain links TRBV5-6 to TRBJ1-1, with a tentative D call TRBD1 (6 bases). Germline CDR1 reads SGHDT; CDR2 reads YYEEEE. Trimming removed 0 bases from V and 5 bases from J, with 11 bases in between. The CDR3 is 14 residues long. In nucleotides, the CDR3 is TGTGCCAGCAGCTTGGGCGTAGGGGGAACTGAAGCTTTCTTT. Translating gives CASSLGVGGTEAFF.

The J gene is TRBJ1-2, the V gene TRBV10-3; 12 bases are a match to TRBD1. V was clipped by 4 bases and J by 1 base; unmatched bases: 7. CDR1 is ENHRY and CDR2 is SYGVKD in the germline V gene. This CDR3 contains 17 residues. The DNA for the CDR3 is TGTGCCATCAGTGCGGCCGGGACAGGGGGCAGTAACTATGGCTACACCTTC. This translates into CAISAAGTGGSNYGYTF.

This clone is large in the sample. The chain has TRBV29-1 and TRBJ2-7; D may be TRBD1 or TRBD2 (6 bases each). Trimming removed 1 base at V and 4 bases at J, with 20 bases between. Germline CDR1 SQVTM, CDR2 ANQGSEA. The CDR3 runs to 16 residues. The CDR3, as DNA: TGCAGCGTTGAAGGGGGCGGGACGGACAGCTATTACGAGCAGTACTTC. Translated: CSVEGGGTDSYYEQYF.

The rearrangement uses TRBV6-2 or TRBV6-3 and TRBJ1-1; D perhaps matches TRBD1 (5 bases). From germline, CDR1 is MNHEY and CDR2 SVGEGT. The CDR3 extends over 14 amino acids. Trimming stripped 6 bases from V and 0 bases from J, with 11 bases between. CDR3 nucleotide sequence: TGTGCCAGCAGCCGCAACAGGTTGAACACTGAAGCTTTCTTT. This sequence encodes CASSRNRLNTEAFF.

The chain has TRBV30 and TRBJ1-1; D is possibly TRBD1 (6 bases). This CDR3 has 13 amino acids. In germline, CDR1 is GTSNPN, CDR2 SVGIG (reference sequence). The germline V and J ends were trimmed by 5 bases and 1 base, with 11 bases remaining between them. CDR3 residues: CAWSGAGNTEAFF. CDR3 nucleotide sequence: TGTGCCTGGTCAGGGGCAGGGAACACTGAAGCTTTCTTT.

This chain links TRBV11-2 with TRBJ1-1; 8 bases match TRBD1. The V gene's germline CDR1 is SGHAT and CDR2 FQNNGV. Trimming took 0 bases from V and 4 from J; bases not matched to a gene: 10. The CDR3 runs 17 residues. CDR3 nucleotide sequence: TGTGCCAGCAGCTTAGAAGCGACAGGGGTTAAGGGCACTGAAGCTTTCTTT. This sequence encodes CASSLEATGVKGTEAFF.

This chain links TRBV5-1 with TRBJ2-1; 8 bases fit TRBD1. This CDR3 is built from 14 residues. CDR1 and CDR2 (germline): SGHRS, YFSETQ. V gave up 4 bases and J gave up 5 bases; unmatched junction bases: 5. The CDR3 coding sequence is TGCGCCAGCAGCACGGTGACAGGGGACAATGAGCAGTTCTTC. It codes for CASSTVTGDNEQFF. Variable domain in full (rest from reference TRBV5-1 and TRBJ2-1): KAGVTQTPRYLIKTRGQQVTLSCSPISGHRSVSWYQQTPGQGLQFLFEYFSETQRNKGNFPGRFSGRQFSNSRSEMNVSTLELGDSALYLCASSTVTGDNEQFFGPGTRLTVL.

This clone was counted many times. The V call is TRBV6-2 or TRBV6-3, the J call TRBJ2-1; D is ambiguous. The length of the CDR3 is 12 residues. Germline V lookup: CDR1 MNHEY, CDR2 SVGEGT. V dropped 1 base and J dropped 4 bases, with 2 bases sitting between them. CDR3 DNA sequence: TGTGCCAGCAGTTACTGGTACAATGAGCAGTTCTTC. It is translated as CASSYWYNEQFF.